Listed below are T cell receptor beta chains from one sample, sequenced in a study of monozygotic twins with inflammatory bowel disease. TCRdb re-analyzed the 5' RACE reads; it lists each CDR3 protein once, without DNA. The repertoire table contains roughly 140,000 distinct CDR3 sequences. The sample consisted of blood. These receptors were collected from a human donor with ulcerative colitis or Crohn's disease, or a healthy co-twin of an affected twin (not recorded which). Both conserved end residues are part of each CDR3.

V gene,J gene,CDR3 protein
TRBV11-2,TRBJ1-3,CASSLAPGRTGNTIYF
TRBV4-1,TRBJ2-7,CASSQSDRSYEQYF
TRBV20-1,TRBJ1-2,CSARTNNYGYTF
TRBV7-2,TRBJ1-2,CASSRDRGWYGYTF
TRBV20-1,TRBJ2-2,CSAKGAWSGELFF
TRBV18,TRBJ1-1,CASSPPLWGGKHTEAFF
TRBV5-1,TRBJ2-1,CASSQGLADYNEQFF
TRBV20-1,TRBJ2-3,CSARVFILADTQYF
TRBV6-2/TRBV6-3,TRBJ1-5,CASSYRLGPNQPQHF
TRBV5-1,TRBJ1-4,CASSRTGQSTNEKLFF
TRBV28,TRBJ1-1,CASKPGGESTEAFF
TRBV27,TRBJ2-7,CASSLSISNEQYF
TRBV7-9,TRBJ2-3,CASRSGVDTQYF
TRBV11-2,TRBJ2-1,CASSFPRLAGGGSVEQFF
TRBV7-2,TRBJ1-5,CASSPGTQNQPQHF
TRBV12-3/TRBV12-4,TRBJ2-2,CASSLRAGWITGELFF
TRBV20-1,TRBJ2-1,CSARVGTRGSNEQFF
TRBV27,TRBJ2-5,CASSLGLAGPETQYF
TRBV4-2,TRBJ2-5,CASSQGIRGTEQETQYF
TRBV19,TRBJ2-7,CASRDGTSSSYEQYF
TRBV6-5,TRBJ1-6,CASSYSNRGNSPLHF
TRBV4-1,TRBJ1-2,CASSQDPTGGKTF
TRBV11-2,TRBJ2-3,CASSRTSGGPYRSTDTQYF
TRBV12-3/TRBV12-4,TRBJ2-7,CASSSPGKYEQYF
TRBV5-4,TRBJ2-3,CASSKTSGGAGDTQYF
TRBV18,TRBJ1-4,CASSLLQGADNEKLFF
TRBV7-2,TRBJ1-6,CASSRNGQGASPLHF
TRBV5-1,TRBJ2-5,CASSLGPTEETQYF
TRBV6-1,TRBJ2-7,CASSTSGTGPYEQYF
TRBV20-1,TRBJ2-1,CSAPPPTISYNEQFF
TRBV20-1,TRBJ2-1,CSARAVSGDLPWPYNEQFF